This T cell receptor (beta chain) was sequenced for a study of blood T cell repertoires in COVID-19. Across the whole study: Whether acute or convalescent, the COVID-19 samples came from the United States, Italy and Spain. T cells, B-cell-depleted T cells, or PBMCs provided the cDNA or gDNA that served as material.

Original analysis: For nucleated cells, counts were estimated from reference gene primer amplification. The data were produced by immunoSEQ multiplex PCR, yet TCRdb's version contains in-frame clones alone and is incomplete. For V, J and clone size, that table is used; D and trimming come from the DNA. The sample holds 140,000 to 150,000 clones; around 86% are singletons and the top ten take under 7.5%. V dropped 0 bases and J dropped 4; count of bases not matched to a gene: 8. The CDR3 spans 17 residues. From germline, CDR1 is MGHRA and CDR2 YSYEKL. The TCR sequence derives from a man at least 80 years old with acute or convalescent COVID-19. The chain couples TRBV4-1 to TRBJ2-1; 8 nucleotides match TRBD1. The specimen sequenced was peripheral blood. The CDR3 loop reads CASSQDPGQGQYNEQFF. CDR3 nucleotide sequence: TGCGCCAGCAGCCAAGACCCTGGACAGGGACAGTACAATGAGCAGTTCTTC.